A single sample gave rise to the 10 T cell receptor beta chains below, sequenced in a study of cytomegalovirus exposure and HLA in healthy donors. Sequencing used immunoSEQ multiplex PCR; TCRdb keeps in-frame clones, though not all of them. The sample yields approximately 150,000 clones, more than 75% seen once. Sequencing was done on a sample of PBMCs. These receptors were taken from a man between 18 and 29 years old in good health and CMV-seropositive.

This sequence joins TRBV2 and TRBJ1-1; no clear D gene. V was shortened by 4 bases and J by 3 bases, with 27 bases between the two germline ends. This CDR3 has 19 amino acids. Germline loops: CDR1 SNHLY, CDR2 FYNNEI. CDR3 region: CASSVEENLYGARHTEAFF. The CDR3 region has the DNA TGTGCCAGCAGTGTCGAGGAAAATCTGTACGGCGCGAGGCACACTGAAGCTTTCTTT.

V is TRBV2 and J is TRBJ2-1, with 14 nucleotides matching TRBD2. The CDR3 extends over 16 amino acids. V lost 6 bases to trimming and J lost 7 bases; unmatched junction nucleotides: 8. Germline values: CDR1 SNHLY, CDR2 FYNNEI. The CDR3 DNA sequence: TGTGCCAGCAGGACGACTAGCGGGAGGGCCTTTAATGAGCAGTTCTTC. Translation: CASRTTSGRAFNEQFF. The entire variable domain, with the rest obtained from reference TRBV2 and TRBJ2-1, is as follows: EPEVTQTPSHQVTQMGQEVILRCVPISNHLYFYWYRQILGQKVEFLVSFYNNEISEKSEIFDDQFSVERPDGSNFTLKIRSTKLEDSAMYFCASRTTSGRAFNEQFFGPGTRLTVL.

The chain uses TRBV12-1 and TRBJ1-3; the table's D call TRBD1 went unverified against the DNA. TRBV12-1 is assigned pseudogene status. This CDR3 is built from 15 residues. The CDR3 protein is CASSFGTVSGNTIYF. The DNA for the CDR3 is TGTGCCAGCAGCTTTGGGACAGTTTCTGGAAACACCATATATTTT.

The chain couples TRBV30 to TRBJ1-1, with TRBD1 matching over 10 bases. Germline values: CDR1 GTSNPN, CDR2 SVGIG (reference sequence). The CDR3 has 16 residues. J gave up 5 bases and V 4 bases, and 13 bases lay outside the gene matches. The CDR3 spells CAWKRRGQGYRTEAFF. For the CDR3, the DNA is TGTGCCTGGAAGCGTCGGGGACAGGGGTACCGGACTGAAGCTTTCTTT.

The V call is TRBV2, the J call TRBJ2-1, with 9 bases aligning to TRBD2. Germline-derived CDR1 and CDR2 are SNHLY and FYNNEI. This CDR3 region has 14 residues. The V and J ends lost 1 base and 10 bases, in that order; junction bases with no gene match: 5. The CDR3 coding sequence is TGTGCCAGCAGTGAAGGCGGGGGGGCCAGCGAGCAGTTCTTC. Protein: CASSEGGGASEQFF.

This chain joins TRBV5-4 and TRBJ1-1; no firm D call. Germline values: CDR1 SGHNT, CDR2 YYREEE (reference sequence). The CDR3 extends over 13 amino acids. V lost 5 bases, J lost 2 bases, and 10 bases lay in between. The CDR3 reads CASSSGYNTEAFF. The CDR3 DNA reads TGTGCCAGCAGTTCGGGGTACAACACTGAAGCTTTCTTT.

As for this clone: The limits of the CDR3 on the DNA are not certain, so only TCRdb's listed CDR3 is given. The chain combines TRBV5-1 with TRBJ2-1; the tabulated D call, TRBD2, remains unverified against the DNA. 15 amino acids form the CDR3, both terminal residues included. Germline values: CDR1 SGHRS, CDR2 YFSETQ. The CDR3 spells CASSWGAGADVGKFF.

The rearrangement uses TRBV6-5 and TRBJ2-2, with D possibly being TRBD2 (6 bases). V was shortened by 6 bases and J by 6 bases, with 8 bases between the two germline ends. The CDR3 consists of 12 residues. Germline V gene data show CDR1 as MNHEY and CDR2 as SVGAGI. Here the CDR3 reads CASRWEAGELFF. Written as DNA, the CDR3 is TGTGCCAGCAGATGGGAGGCCGGGGAGCTGTTTTTT.

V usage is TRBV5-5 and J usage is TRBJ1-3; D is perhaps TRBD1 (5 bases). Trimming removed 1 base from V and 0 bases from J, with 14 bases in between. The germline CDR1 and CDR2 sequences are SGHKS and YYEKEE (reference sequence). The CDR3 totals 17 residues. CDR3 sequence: CASSLITAGVSGNTIYF. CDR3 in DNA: TGTGCCAGCAGCTTGATCACAGCGGGGGTCTCTGGAAACACCATATATTTT. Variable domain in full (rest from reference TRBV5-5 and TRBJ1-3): DAGVTQSPTHLIKTRGQQVTLRCSPISGHKSVSWYQQVLGQGPQFIFQYYEKEERGRGNFPDRFSARQFPNYSSELNVNALLLGDSALYLCASSLITAGVSGNTIYFGEGSWLTVV.

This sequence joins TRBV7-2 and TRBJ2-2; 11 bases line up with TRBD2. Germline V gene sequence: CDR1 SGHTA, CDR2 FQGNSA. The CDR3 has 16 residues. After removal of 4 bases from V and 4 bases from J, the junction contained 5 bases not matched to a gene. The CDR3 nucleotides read TGTGCCAGCAGCTATACTAGCGGGGGCCCCACCGGGGAGCTGTTTTTT. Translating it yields CASSYTSGGPTGELFF.